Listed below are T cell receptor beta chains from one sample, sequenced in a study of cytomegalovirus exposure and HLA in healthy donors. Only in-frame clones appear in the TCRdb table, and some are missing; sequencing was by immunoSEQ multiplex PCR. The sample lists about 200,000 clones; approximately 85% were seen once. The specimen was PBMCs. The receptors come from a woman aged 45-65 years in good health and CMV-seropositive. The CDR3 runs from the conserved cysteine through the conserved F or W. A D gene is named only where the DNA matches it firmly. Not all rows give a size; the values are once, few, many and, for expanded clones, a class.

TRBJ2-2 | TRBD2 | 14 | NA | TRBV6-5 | CASTSGGNTGELFF | TGTGCCAGCACTAGCGGGGGGAACACCGGGGAGCTGTTTTTT
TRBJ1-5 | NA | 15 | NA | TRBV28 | CASSPASSGNQPQHF | TGTGCCAGCAGTCCAGCGTCTTCGGGCAATCAGCCCCAGCATTTT
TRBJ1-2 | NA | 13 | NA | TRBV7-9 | CASRAGEGYGYTF | TGTGCCAGCCGCGCAGGGGAGGGCTATGGCTACACCTTC
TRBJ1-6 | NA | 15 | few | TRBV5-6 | CASSLLDRDNSPLHF | TGTGCCAGCAGCCTTCTGGACAGAGATAATTCACCCCTCCACTTT
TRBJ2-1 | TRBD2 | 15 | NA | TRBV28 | CASSRGTSGSYEQFF | TGTGCCAGCAGCCGGGGGACTAGCGGGAGTTATGAGCAGTTCTTC
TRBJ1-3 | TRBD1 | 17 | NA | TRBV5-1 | CASSPRTGTVSGNTIYF | TGCGCCAGCAGCCCACGCACCGGGACAGTCTCTGGAAACACCATATATTTT
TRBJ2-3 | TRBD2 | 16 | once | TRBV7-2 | CASSIMGGDSTDTQYF | TGTGCCAGCAGCATCATGGGGGGGGATAGCACAGATACGCAGTATTTT
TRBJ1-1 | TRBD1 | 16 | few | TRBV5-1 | CASSLLGQGLVTEAFF | TGCGCCAGCAGCTTGTTGGGACAGGGATTAGTCACTGAAGCTTTCTTT
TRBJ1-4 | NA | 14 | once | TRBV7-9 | CASSPTAANEKLFF | TGTGCCAGCAGCCCGACAGCCGCTAATGAAAAACTGTTTTTT
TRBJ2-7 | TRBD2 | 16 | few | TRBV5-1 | CASSLDRGLGLDEQYF | TGCGCCAGCAGCTTGGATCGGGGACTAGGTCTAGACGAGCAGTACTTC
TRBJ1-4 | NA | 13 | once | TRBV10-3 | CAISGAADEKLFF | TGTGCCATCAGTGGGGCAGCGGACGAAAAACTGTTTTTT
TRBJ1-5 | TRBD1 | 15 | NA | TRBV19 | CASAGQGARGQPQHF | TGTGCCAGTGCAGGACAGGGGGCCCGGGGGCAGCCCCAGCATTTT
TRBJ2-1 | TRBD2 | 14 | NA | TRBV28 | CATCGGGAYNEQFF | TGTGCCACCTGTGGGGGAGGGGCCTACAATGAGCAGTTCTTC
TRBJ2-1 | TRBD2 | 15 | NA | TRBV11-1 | CASSVGLAGYNEQFF | TGTGCCAGCAGCGTAGGACTAGCGGGGTACAATGAGCAGTTCTTC
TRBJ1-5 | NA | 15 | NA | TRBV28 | CASEGVTRSNQPQHF | TGTGCCAGCGAGGGGGTCACACGGAGCAATCAGCCCCAGCATTTT
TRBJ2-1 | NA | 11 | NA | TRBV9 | CASSVLRGKFF | TGTGCCAGCAGCGTTCTCAGGGGAAAGTTCTTC
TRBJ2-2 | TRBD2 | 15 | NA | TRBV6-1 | CASSAGTRSSGELFF | TGTGCCAGCAGTGCGGGGACTAGGAGTTCCGGGGAGCTGTTTTTT
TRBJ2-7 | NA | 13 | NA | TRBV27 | CASRRDNSYEQYF | TGTGCCAGCAGGAGGGACAACTCCTACGAGCAGTACTTC
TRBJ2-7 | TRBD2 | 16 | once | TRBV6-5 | CASSYLTSGSSFRQYF | TGTGCCAGCAGTTACTTGACTAGCGGGAGTTCCTTCAGGCAGTACTTC
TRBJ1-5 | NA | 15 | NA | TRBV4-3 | CASSQELYSNQPQHF | TGCGCCAGCAGCCAAGAGTTATATAGCAATCAGCCCCAGCATTTT
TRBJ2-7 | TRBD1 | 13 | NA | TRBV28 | CATQGQGLSEQYF | TGTGCCACGCAGGGACAGGGGCTGTCCGAGCAGTACTTC
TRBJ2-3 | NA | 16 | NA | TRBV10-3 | CAISALGGVSTDTQYF | TGTGCCATCAGTGCCTTGGGCGGGGTTAGCACAGATACGCAGTATTTT
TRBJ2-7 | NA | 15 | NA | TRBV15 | CATSGTWGRSYEQYF | TGTGCCACCAGCGGGACGTGGGGGCGCTCCTACGAGCAGTACTTC
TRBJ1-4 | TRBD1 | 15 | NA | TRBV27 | CASSTHRGTNEKLFF | TGTGCCAGCAGTACGCACAGGGGAACTAATGAAAAACTGTTTTTT
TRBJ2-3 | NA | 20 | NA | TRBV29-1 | CSVSDHRAQIVTTSTDTQYF | TGCAGCGTTTCGGACCACAGGGCCCAAATTGTAACTACTAGCACAGATACGCAGTATTTT
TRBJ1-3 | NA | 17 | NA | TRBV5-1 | CASSFTWTESSGNTIYF | TGCGCCAGCAGCTTTACTTGGACTGAAAGCTCTGGAAACACCATATATTTT
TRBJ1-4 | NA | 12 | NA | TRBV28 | CASSLRGEKLFF | TGTGCCAGCAGTTTAAGGGGAGAAAAACTGTTTTTT
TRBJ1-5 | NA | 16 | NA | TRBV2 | CASTLGQPEGNQPQHF | TGTGCCAGCACCCTCGGACAGCCCGAGGGCAATCAGCCCCAGCATTTT
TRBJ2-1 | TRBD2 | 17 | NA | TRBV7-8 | CASSLVGLAGGTGEQFF | TGTGCCAGCAGCTTGGTCGGACTAGCGGGAGGTACGGGTGAGCAGTTCTTC
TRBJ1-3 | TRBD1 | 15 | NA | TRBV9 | CASSARDSSGNTIYF | TGTGCCAGCAGCGCAAGGGACAGCTCTGGAAACACCATATATTTT
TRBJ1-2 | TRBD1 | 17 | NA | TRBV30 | CASIMRDRPLRPYGYTF | TGTGCCTCCATTATGCGGGACAGGCCCCTTCGGCCCTATGGCTACACCTTC
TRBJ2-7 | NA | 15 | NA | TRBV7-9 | CASSLAGLGGYEQYF | TGTGCCAGCAGCTTAGCAGGACTGGGGGGCTACGAGCAGTACTTC
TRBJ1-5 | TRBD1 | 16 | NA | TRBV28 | CASRSQGGAGNQPQHF | TGTGCCAGCAGGTCTCAGGGGGGAGCAGGTAATCAGCCCCAGCATTTT
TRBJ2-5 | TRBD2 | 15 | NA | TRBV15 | CAIGLGRGSAGTQYF | TGTGCCATCGGGTTAGGGCGGGGGTCCGCAGGGACCCAGTACTTC
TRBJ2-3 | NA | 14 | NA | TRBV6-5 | CASSYFAATDTQYF | TGTGCCAGCAGTTACTTTGCGGCCACAGATACGCAGTATTTT
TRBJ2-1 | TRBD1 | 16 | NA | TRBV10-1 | CASSEFPGQGYNEQFF | TGCGCCAGCAGTGAGTTCCCGGGACAGGGTTACAATGAGCAGTTCTTC
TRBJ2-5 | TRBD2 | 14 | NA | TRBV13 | CASSLDGGAEEQYF | TGTGCCAGCAGCTTAGACGGGGGGGCTGAAGAGCAGTACTTC
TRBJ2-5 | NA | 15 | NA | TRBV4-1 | CASSQYHGGGETQYF | TGCGCCAGCAGCCAATACCACGGGGGAGGAGAGACCCAGTACTTC
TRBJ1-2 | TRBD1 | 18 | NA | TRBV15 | CATSRDRDRGPSYYGYTF | TGTGCCACCAGCAGAGACCGGGACAGGGGGCCATCCTACTATGGCTACACCTTC
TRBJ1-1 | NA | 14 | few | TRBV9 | CASSVEITGTEAFF | TGTGCCAGCAGCGTAGAAATAACCGGGACTGAAGCTTTCTTT
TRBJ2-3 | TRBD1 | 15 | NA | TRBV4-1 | CASSQGQPITDTQYF | TGCGCCAGCAGCCAGGGACAGCCGATCACAGATACGCAGTATTTT
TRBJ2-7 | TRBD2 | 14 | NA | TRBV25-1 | CASSDARGGSEQYF | TGTGCCAGCAGTGACGCCCGCGGGGGGAGCGAGCAGTACTTC
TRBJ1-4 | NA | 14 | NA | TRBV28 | CASSFPGTNEKLFF | TGTGCCAGCAGTTTCCCGGGAACTAATGAAAAACTGTTTTTT
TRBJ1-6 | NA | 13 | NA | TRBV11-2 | CASSPSAVSPLHF | TGTGCCAGCAGCCCTAGCGCTGTTTCACCCCTCCACTTT
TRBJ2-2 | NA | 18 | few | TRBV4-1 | CASSQEVLRRVNTGELFF | TGCGCCAGCAGCCAGGAAGTTCTCCGGCGGGTGAACACCGGGGAGCTGTTTTTT
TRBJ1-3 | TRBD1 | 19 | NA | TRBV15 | CATSRVEGAASLPGNTIYF | TGTGCCACCAGCAGAGTTGAGGGGGCGGCGTCCCTTCCTGGAAACACCATATATTTT
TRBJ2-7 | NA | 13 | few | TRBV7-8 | CASSLASSGEQYF | TGTGCCAGCAGCTTAGCGTCCTCGGGGGAGCAGTACTTC
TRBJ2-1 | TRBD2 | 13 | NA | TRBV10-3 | CAIGGRGGNEQFF | TGTGCCATCGGGGGACGGGGGGGCAATGAGCAGTTCTTC
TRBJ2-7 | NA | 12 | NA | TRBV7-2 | CASSSGHYEQYF | TGTGCCAGCAGCTCGGGACACTACGAGCAGTACTTC
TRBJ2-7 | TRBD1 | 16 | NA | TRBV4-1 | CASSQDEGASSYEQYF | TGCGCCAGCAGCCAAGACGAGGGGGCGAGCTCCTACGAGCAGTACTTC
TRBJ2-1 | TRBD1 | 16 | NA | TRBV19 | CASSPRDRGTYNEQFF | TGTGCCAGTAGCCCCCGGGACAGGGGGACCTACAATGAGCAGTTCTTC
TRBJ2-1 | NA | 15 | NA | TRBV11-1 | CASSSGVGGRDEQFF | TGTGCCAGCAGCTCGGGGGTGGGAGGCCGCGATGAGCAGTTCTTC
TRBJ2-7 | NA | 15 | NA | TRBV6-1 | CASSEWGSSNDEQYF | TGTGCCAGCAGTGAATGGGGCAGTTCCAACGACGAGCAGTACTTC